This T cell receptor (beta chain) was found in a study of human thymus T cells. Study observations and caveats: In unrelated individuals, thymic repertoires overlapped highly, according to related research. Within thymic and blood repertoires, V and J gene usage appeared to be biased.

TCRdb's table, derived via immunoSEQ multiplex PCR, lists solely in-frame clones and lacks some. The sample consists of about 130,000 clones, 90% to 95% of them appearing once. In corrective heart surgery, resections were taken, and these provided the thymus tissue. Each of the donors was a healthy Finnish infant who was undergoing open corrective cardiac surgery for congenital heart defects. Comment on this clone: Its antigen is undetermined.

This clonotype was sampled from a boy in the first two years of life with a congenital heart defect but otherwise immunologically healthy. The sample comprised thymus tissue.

In nucleotides, the CDR3 is TGCGCCAGCACCAAAACTATAGGGCGGGGCGATGGGAGAGATACGCAGTATTTT. Protein product: CASTKTIGRGDGRDTQYF. V usage is TRBV5-1 and J usage is TRBJ2-3; the D gene is possibly TRBD2 (6 bases). The V gene's germline CDR1 is SGHRS and CDR2 YFSETQ. With 6 bases removed from V and 5 bases from J, the gap between germline ends came to 28 bases. This CDR3 region has 18 residues.